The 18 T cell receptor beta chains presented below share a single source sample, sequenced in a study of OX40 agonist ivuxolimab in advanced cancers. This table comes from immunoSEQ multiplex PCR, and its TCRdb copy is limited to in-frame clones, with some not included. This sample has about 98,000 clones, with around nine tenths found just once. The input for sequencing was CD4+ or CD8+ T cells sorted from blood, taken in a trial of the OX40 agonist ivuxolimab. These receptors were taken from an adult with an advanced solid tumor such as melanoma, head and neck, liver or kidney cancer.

CDR3 DNA: TGTGCCAGCAGCTTGGACGGGACAGCCTCGCGAGCTTTCTTT. Amino acid sequence: CASSLDGTASRAFF. The chain couples TRBV7-2 to TRBJ1-1, with 7 bases lining up with TRBD1. The CDR3 runs to 14 residues. Trimming took 3 bases from V and 10 from J; bases not matched to a gene: 11. The V gene's germline CDR1 is SGHTA and CDR2 FQGNSA.

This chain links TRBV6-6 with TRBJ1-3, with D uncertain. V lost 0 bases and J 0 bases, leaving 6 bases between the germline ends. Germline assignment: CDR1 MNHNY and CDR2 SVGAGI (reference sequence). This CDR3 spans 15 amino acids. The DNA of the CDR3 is TGTGCCAGCAGTTACTCCCAGAGCTCTGGAAACACCATATATTTT. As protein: CASSYSQSSGNTIYF.

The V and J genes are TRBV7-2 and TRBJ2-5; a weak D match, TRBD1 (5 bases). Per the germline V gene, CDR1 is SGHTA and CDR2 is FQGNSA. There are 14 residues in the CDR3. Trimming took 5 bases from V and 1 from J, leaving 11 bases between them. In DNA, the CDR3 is TGTGCCAGCAGCCCAGGGCGGATCCAAGAGACCCAGTACTTC. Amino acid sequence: CASSPGRIQETQYF. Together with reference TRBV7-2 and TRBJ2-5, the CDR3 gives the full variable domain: GAGVSQSPSNKVTEKGKDVELRCDPISGHTALYWYRQSLGQGLEFLIYFQGNSAPDKSGLPSDRFSAERTGGSVSTLTIQRTQQEDSAVYLCASSPGRIQETQYFGPGTRLLVL.

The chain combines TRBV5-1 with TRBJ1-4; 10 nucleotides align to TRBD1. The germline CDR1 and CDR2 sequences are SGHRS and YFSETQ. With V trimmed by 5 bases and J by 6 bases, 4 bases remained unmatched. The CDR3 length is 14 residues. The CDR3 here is CASRRTGGDEKLFF. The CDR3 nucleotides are TGCGCCAGCAGGAGGACAGGGGGGGATGAAAAACTGTTTTTT.

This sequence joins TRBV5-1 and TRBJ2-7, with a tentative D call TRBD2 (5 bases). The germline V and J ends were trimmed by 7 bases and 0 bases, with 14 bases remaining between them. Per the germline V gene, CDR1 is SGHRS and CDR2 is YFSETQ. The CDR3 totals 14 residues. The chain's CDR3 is CASGGGRGSYEQYF. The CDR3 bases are TGCGCCAGCGGTGGAGGCAGAGGCTCCTACGAGCAGTACTTC.

CDR3 DNA: TGTGCCAGCAGCTTAGGCTCGGGGTCCTACGAGCAGTACTTC. The encoded protein is CASSLGSGSYEQYF. The chain carries TRBV11-2 and TRBJ2-7; D might be TRBD2 (5 bases). The CDR3 runs 14 residues. The germline V and J ends were trimmed by 1 base and 1 base, with 8 bases remaining between them. From germline, CDR1 is SGHAT and CDR2 FQNNGV.

For the CDR3, the DNA is TGTGCCAGCAGCTTACCTATTGAGGGCAATCAGCCCCAGCATTTT. This sequence encodes CASSLPIEGNQPQHF. V usage is TRBV6-5 and J usage is TRBJ1-5; no definite D call. The CDR3 is 15 amino acids. CDR1 is MNHEY, CDR2 SVGAGI, per germline. Trimming removed 6 bases at V and 2 bases at J, with 14 bases between.

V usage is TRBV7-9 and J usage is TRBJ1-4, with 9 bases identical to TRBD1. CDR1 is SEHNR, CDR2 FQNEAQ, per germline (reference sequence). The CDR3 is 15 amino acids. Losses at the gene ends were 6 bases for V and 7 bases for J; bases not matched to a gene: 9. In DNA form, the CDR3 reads TGTGCCAGCAGACTCACAGGGGGCTTCGGTGAAAAACTGTTTTTT. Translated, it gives CASRLTGGFGEKLFF.

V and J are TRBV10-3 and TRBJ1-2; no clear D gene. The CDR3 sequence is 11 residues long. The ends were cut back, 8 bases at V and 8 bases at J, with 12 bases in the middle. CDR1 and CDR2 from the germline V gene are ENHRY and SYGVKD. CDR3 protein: CAIRLGEGYTF. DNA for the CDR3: TGTGCCATCCGCCTGGGAGAAGGCTACACCTTC.

The DNA for the CDR3 is TGTGCCAGTAGTCAGACTAGCGGGGTGGATGAGCAGTTCTTC. Its protein is CASSQTSGVDEQFF. J is TRBJ2-1 and V is TRBV19; 11 nucleotides agree with TRBD2. The trim removed 5 bases at V and 8 bases at J, leaving 5 bases unmatched. The CDR3 loop spans 14 amino acids. Germline-derived CDR1 and CDR2 are LNHDA and SQIVND (reference sequence).

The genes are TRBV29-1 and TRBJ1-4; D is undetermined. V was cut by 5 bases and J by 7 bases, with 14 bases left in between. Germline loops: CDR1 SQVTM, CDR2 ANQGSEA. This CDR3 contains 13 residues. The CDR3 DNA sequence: TGCAGCGTTAACGGGAGGGAAGGTGAAAAACTGTTTTTT. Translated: CSVNGREGEKLFF.

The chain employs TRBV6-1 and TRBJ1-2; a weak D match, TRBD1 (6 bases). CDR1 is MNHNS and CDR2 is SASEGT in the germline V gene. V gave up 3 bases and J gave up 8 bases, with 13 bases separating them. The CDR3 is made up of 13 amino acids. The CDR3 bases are TGTGCCAGCAGTGATCCAGGGGAGAAGGGCTACACCTTC. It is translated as CASSDPGEKGYTF.

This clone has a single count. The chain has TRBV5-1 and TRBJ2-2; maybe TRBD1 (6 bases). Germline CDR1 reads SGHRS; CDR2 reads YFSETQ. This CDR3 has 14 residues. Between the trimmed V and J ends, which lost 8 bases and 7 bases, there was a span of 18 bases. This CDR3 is CASRQALSVGELFF. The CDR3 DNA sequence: TGCGCCAGTCGACAGGCCCTTTCGGTCGGGGAGCTGTTTTTT.

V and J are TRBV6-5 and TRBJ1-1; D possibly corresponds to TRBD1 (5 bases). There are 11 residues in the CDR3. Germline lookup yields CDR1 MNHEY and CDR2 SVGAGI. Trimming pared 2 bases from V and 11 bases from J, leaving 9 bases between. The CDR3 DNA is TGTGCCAGCAGTTACCAGACAGTGGCTTTCTTT. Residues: CASSYQTVAFF.

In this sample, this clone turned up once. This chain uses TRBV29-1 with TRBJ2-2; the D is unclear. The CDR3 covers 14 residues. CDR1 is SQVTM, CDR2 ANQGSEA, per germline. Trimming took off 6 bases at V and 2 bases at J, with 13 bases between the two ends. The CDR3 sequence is CSVRKAVNTGELFF. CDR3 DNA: TGCAGCGTCAGAAAGGCAGTAAACACCGGGGAGCTGTTTTTT.

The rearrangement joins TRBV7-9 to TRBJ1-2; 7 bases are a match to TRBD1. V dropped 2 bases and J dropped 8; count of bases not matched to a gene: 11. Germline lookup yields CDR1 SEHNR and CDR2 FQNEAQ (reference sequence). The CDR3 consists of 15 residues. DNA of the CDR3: TGTGCCAGCAGCTTACCCTGGACAGGCGAGGAGGGCTACACCTTC. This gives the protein CASSLPWTGEEGYTF.

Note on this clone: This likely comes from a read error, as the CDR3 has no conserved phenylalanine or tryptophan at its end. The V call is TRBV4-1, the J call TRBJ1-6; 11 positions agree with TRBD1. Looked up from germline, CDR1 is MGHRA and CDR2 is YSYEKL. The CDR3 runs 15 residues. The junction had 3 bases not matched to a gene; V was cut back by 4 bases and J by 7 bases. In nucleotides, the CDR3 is TGCGCCAGCAGCCGCGGACAGGGGGCAAATTCACCCCTCCACCTT. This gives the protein CASSRGQGANSPLHL.

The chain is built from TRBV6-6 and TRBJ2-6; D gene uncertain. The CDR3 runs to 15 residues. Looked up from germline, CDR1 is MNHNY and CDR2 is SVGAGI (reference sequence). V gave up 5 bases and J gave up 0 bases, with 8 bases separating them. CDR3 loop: CASSQPDSGANVLTF. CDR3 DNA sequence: TGTGCCAGCAGTCAGCCGGACTCTGGGGCCAACGTCCTGACTTTC.